The clone carrying this TCR beta chain was detected only a few times. Its antigen is still unknown. These data are taken from a study of shared clonotypes between healthy human individuals. Study at large: Each donor had three CD4 naive, three CD4 memory, two CD8 naive and one CD8 memory plate.

Overall study results and limits: Only a few donors were included, so the genetic and exposure-history diversity represented was limited.

V gave up 5 bases and J gave up 1 base, with 9 bases separating them. Germline loops: CDR1 SGHVS, CDR2 FQNEAQ. The CDR3 sequence is 13 residues long. Libraries were prepared by immunoSEQ multiplex PCR; TCRdb keeps only in-frame clonotypes and omits some of them. The repertoire consists of 780,000 or so clones, with around 70% occurring once and the leading ten covering approximately 2%. The chain recombines TRBV7-8 with TRBJ2-7; D call uncertain. The source is a young woman in good health. The sample comprised memory CD4+ T cells sorted from blood. Subset reported: CD45RA-negative fraction. CDR3 nucleotides: TGTGCCAGCAGCCCCCCAGCATCCTACGAGCAGTACTTC. Protein product: CASSPPASYEQYF.